Sequencing of this TCR beta chain was carried out in a study of T cells in Graves' hyperthyroidism and ophthalmopathy. Among ophthalmopathy patients, the Clinical Activity Score reached at least 3, the NOSPECS grade reached at least 4, and duration remained under 3 months. Any patient presenting with uncontrolled infection, other autoimmune disease, pregnancy or lactation was left out. Whole-study findings and limits: The model anticipated ophthalmopathy a median approximately 6.6 months pre-onset. In blood, most of the thyroid clonotypes expanded above 0.001 were also present.

This clonotype was counted ten times or more. The antigen is unknown. What was amplified from RNA transcripts were TCR beta CDR3 regions. Researchers ran a first-round RT-PCR on the TCR CDR3 using the HTBI primer set. MiXCR, run by TCRdb on the multiplex PCR reads, gives a single entry per CDR3 protein. The sample carries a few hundred thousand distinct CDR3 sequences, about 13% recorded once. This receptor was obtained from a woman aged 40 to 55 with Graves' ophthalmopathy. The specimen sequenced was blood.

The CDR3, as DNA: TGTGCCAGCAGTTTTCGACCTATAACCTACGAGCAGTACTTC. Protein product: CASSFRPITYEQYF. The genes are TRBV27 and TRBJ2-7; D unclear. The germline gives CDR1 MNHEY, CDR2 SMNVEV (reference sequence). The CDR3 consists of 14 residues. Trimming cost V 3 bases and J 2 bases, with 11 bases left between them.